The rows below give T cell receptor beta chains drawn from one sample of a study of T cell repertoires in cytomegalovirus infection. TCRdb analysed the reads with MiXCR anew, one entry per CDR3 protein. The sample shows over 300,000 distinct CDR3 sequences, approximately 9.5% of them seen only once. The material sequenced was PBMCs. These receptors were collected from a human donor in good health (CMV status not recorded). Some clones in this sample may be carry-over from other donors' samples. The CDR3 runs from the conserved cysteine through the conserved F or W. Clone size is given for some rows only: seen once, a few or many times, or a class if the clone is expanded.

TRBJ2-5	TRBV25-1	16	NA	CASTSRTGGGQETQYF
TRBJ2-7	TRBV6-5	15	NA	CASSYSLTGAYEQYF
TRBJ2-5	TRBV7-3	16	many	CASSSRGAGGWETQYF
TRBJ2-2	TRBV7-2	17	few	CASSLAPGQGNTGELFF
TRBJ1-1	TRBV12-5	16	few	CASGFGDGTGNTEAFF
TRBJ2-7	TRBV7-2	15	NA	CASSPRHFSSYEQYF
TRBJ1-1	TRBV11-1	13	many	CASSTTASHEAFF
TRBJ2-5	TRBV7-2	13	many	CASSRPVQETQYF
TRBJ1-6	TRBV6-1	15	NA	CASTPGSRYNSPLHF
TRBJ2-6	TRBV7-9	12	few	CAIRYGANVLTF
TRBJ1-2	TRBV7-6	15	NA	CASSLAGGQIGGYNF
TRBJ2-1	TRBV6-2/TRBV6-3	18	few	CASSQLGRAGGDINEQFF
TRBJ1-6	TRBV20-1	14	few	CSARTGVDGSPLHF
TRBJ2-2	TRBV6-5	15	NA	CASSLAGGWDGELFF
TRBJ2-4	TRBV30	14	NA	CAWSSGSGRNIQYF